Reported below is one T cell receptor (beta chain). Its target is unknown. This table comes from immunoSEQ multiplex PCR, and its TCRdb copy is limited to in-frame clones, with some not included. Altogether around 130,000 clones are present, 92% being singletons, with the ten largest covering 0.9% to 1.3%. Germline values: CDR1 MNHEY, CDR2 SVGEGT. The CDR3 has 14 amino acids. The V end lost 6 bases, the J end lost 2 bases, and 12 bases lay between the germline ends. The data derive from a study of T cell responses to AZD1222 COVID-19 vaccine. Findings and caveats of the study: Donors were mostly white British, more females; clonal diversity possibly underestimated. Seropositive AZD1222 recipients at baseline numbered only five or six. Unmutated regions of variants are reportedly targeted by nearly half of spike-specific TCRs. None of the repertoires were sampled until the peak T cell response had passed.

The source of this sequence is an adult who received the AZD1222 COVID-19 vaccine. The material sequenced was peripheral blood, taken 28 days after the second AZD1222 dose. The chain joins TRBV6-2 or TRBV6-3 to TRBJ2-3; D not certain. CDR3 sequence: CASSLGDHTDTQYF. CDR3 bases: TGTGCCAGCAGCCTGGGTGATCACACAGATACGCAGTATTTT.